Below, 14 T cell receptor beta chains from the same sample are listed, as sequenced in a study of lymphopenia after photon versus proton radiotherapy. The method was immunoSEQ multiplex PCR; TCRdb's version includes in-frame clones alone and lacks a portion of them. The sample holds 24,000 or so clones, 75% to 90% seen once. The input for sequencing was peripheral blood, taken from a patient treated with photon-based radiotherapy. The receptors were gathered from a man aged 40-55 years with gastric cancer.

This clone appeared a few times. The genes are TRBV19 and TRBJ1-2; D is unresolved. V shed 5 bases and J shed 7 bases, with 11 bases lying between them. The CDR3 is 12 residues long. Germline CDR1 LNHDA, CDR2 SQIVND (reference sequence). The CDR3 DNA reads TGTGCCAGTAGTCCCCGGGAGGGTGGCTACACCTTC. This sequence encodes CASSPREGGYTF.

This clone was counted a single time. This rearrangement joins TRBV7-9 to TRBJ2-5; D is uncertain. Per the germline V gene, CDR1 is SEHNR and CDR2 is FQNEAQ (reference sequence). The V end lost 4 bases, the J end lost 2 bases, and 2 bases lay between the germline ends. The CDR3 runs 11 residues. CDR3 residues: CASSSQETQYF. In DNA, the CDR3 is TGTGCCAGCAGCTCTCAAGAGACCCAGTACTTC.

The V gene is TRBV6-5, the J gene TRBJ2-7; a weak D match, TRBD2 (5 bases). The CDR3 consists of 15 residues. V lost 2 bases to trimming and J lost 2 bases, with 13 bases between them. Germline CDR1 and CDR2: MNHEY and SVGAGI. The CDR3 spells CASSYALERAYEQYF. For the CDR3, the DNA is TGTGCCAGCAGTTACGCCCTGGAGAGGGCCTACGAGCAGTACTTC.

The rearrangement joins TRBV7-2 to TRBJ2-1; TRBD2 might be the D (6 bases). Germline CDR1 and CDR2: SGHTA and FQGNSA. V was trimmed by 6 bases and J by 8 bases, leaving 20 bases between them. The length of the CDR3 is 15 residues. CDR3 sequence reads: CASRELGEVGHEQFF. The CDR3 DNA reads TGTGCCAGCAGGGAGCTTGGGGAGGTTGGACATGAGCAGTTCTTC.

The V gene is TRBV4-3, the J gene TRBJ1-4; 10 positions agree with TRBD1. There are 20 residues in the CDR3. V gave up 0 bases and J gave up 6 bases; unmatched junction bases: 16. In germline, CDR1 is LGHNA, CDR2 YSLEER. The CDR3, as DNA: TGCGCCAGCAGCCAAGAACGACCCGGGACAGGGGATTTGCTGGATGAAAAACTGTTTTTT. Translated, it gives CASSQERPGTGDLLDEKLFF.

This chain uses TRBV25-1 with TRBJ2-5, with D possibly being TRBD1 (6 bases). This CDR3 contains 15 residues. Germline values: CDR1 MGHDK, CDR2 SYGVNS. V lost 1 base and J lost 5, with 14 bases in between. CDR3: CASSEFSGVRETQYF. The CDR3 nucleotides read TGTGCCAGCAGTGAATTTTCAGGGGTAAGGGAGACCCAGTACTTC.

This chain joins TRBV25-1 and TRBJ1-2, with a weak D call TRBD1 (6 bases). Trimming shortened V by 4 bases and J by 7 bases, and 13 bases separated the two germline ends. Germline V lookup: CDR1 MGHDK, CDR2 SYGVNS. The CDR3 is 13 residues long. Here the CDR3 DNA reads TGTGCCAGCAGTGTCCTGGGGGCAGCTGGCTACACCTTC. Translation gives CASSVLGAAGYTF.

The chain carries TRBV4-2 and TRBJ1-1, with D maybe TRBD1 (6 bases). The CDR3 has 14 amino acids. The V gene's germline CDR1 is LGHNA and CDR2 YNFKEQ. The V end lost 0 bases, the J end lost 8 bases, and 13 bases lay between the germline ends. The CDR3 bases are TGTGCCAGCAGCCAAGATTCCCCCAGGGGAGAAGCTTTCTTT. Its translation is CASSQDSPRGEAFF.

The chain recombines TRBV2 with TRBJ1-4; no reliable D call. Germline V gene lookup returns CDR1 SNHLY and CDR2 FYNNEI. The V end was cut by 3 bases, the J end by 8 bases, with 1 base between. The CDR3 spans 10 residues. The CDR3: CASSEEKLFF. The CDR3 nucleotides are TGTGCCAGCAGTGAGGAAAAACTGTTTTTT.

This chain connects TRBV4-3 to TRBJ1-2; D unclear. Trimming shortened V by 0 bases and J by 7 bases, and 12 bases separated the two germline ends. There are 14 residues in the CDR3. Germline V lookup: CDR1 LGHNA, CDR2 YSLEER. The CDR3 region is CASSQDVRGVGYTF. In nucleotides, the CDR3 is TGCGCCAGCAGCCAAGACGTCCGCGGCGTTGGCTACACCTTC.

V and J are TRBV2 and TRBJ2-7; maybe TRBD2 (5 bases). The CDR3 has 13 amino acids. Trimming shortened V by 6 bases and J by 0 bases, and 9 bases separated the two germline ends. Germline V gives CDR1 SNHLY, CDR2 FYNNEI. CDR3 sequence reads: CASSGLDSYEQYF. The CDR3 DNA sequence: TGTGCCAGCAGCGGACTTGACTCCTACGAGCAGTACTTC.

This clone has a single count. The rearrangement joins TRBV19 to TRBJ1-6, with TRBD1 matching 7 bases. J lost 3 bases, V lost 7 bases, and 9 bases had no gene match. Germline CDR1 reads LNHDA; CDR2 reads SQIVND (reference sequence). The CDR3 is 16 residues long. The CDR3 coding sequence is TGTGCCAGTACCTCCAGGGGGGGTGGCTATAATTCACCCCTCCACTTT. This encodes CASTSRGGGYNSPLHF.

This clone appeared once. CDR3 residues: CAWSVWDNEKLFF. In nucleotides, the CDR3 is TGTGCCTGGAGTGTCTGGGATAATGAAAAACTGTTTTTT. The rearrangement links TRBV30 to TRBJ1-4; D is undetermined. Looked up from germline, CDR1 is GTSNPN and CDR2 is SVGIG (reference sequence). V was trimmed by 0 bases and J by 4 bases, leaving 6 bases between them. The CDR3 spans 13 residues. The complete variable domain, with remaining parts taken from reference TRBV30 and TRBJ1-4, reads SQTIHQWPATLVQPVGSPLSLECTVEGTSNPNLYWYRQAAGRGLQLLFYSVGIGQISSEVPQNLSASRPQDRQFILSSKKLLLSDSGFYLCAWSVWDNEKLFFGSGTQLSVL.

The V and J genes are TRBV6-5 and TRBJ1-2; 9 bases are a match to TRBD1. The germline gives CDR1 MNHEY, CDR2 SVGAGI. The CDR3 contains 13 residues. V was clipped by 7 bases and J by 4 bases; unmatched bases: 4. Here the CDR3 reads CASIGQGSYGYTF. CDR3 bases: TGTGCCAGCATAGGACAGGGGAGCTATGGCTACACCTTC.